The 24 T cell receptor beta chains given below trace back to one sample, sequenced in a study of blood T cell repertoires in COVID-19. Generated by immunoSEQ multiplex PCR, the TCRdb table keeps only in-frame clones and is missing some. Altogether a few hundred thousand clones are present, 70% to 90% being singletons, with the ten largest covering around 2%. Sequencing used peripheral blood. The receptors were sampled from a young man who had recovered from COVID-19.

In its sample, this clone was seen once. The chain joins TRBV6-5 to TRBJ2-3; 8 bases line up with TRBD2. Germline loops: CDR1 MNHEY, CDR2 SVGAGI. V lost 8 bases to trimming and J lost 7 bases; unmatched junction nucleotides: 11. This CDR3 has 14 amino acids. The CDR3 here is CASHLAGGSYTQYF. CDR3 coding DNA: TGTGCCAGCCACCTGGCGGGGGGATCTTATACGCAGTATTTT.

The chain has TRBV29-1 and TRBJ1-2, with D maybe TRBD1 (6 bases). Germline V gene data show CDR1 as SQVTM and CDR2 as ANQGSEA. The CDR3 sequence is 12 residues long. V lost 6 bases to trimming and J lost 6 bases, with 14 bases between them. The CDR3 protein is CSVHRGGDGYTF. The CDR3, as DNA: TGCAGCGTACACCGAGGGGGAGATGGCTACACCTTC. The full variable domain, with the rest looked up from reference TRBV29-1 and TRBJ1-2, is SAVISQKPSRDICQRGTSLTIQCQVDSQVTMMFWYRQQPGQSLTLIATANQGSEATYESGFVIDKFPISRPNLTFSTLTVSNMSPEDSSIYLCSVHRGGDGYTFGSGTRLTVV.

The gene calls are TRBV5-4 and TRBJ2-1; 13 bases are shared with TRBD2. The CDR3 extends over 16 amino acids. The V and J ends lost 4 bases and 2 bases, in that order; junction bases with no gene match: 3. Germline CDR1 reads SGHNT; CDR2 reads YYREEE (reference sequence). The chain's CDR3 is CASSPTSGGAYNEQFF. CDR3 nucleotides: TGTGCCAGCAGCCCAACTAGCGGGGGGGCCTACAATGAGCAGTTCTTC.

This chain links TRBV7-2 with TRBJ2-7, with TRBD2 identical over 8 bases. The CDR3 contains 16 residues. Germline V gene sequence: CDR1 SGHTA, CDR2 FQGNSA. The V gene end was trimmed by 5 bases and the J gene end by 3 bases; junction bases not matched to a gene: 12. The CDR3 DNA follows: TGTGCCAGCAGCCCTACGTGGCTAGCGGGTCGCTACGAGCAGTACTTC. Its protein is CASSPTWLAGRYEQYF.

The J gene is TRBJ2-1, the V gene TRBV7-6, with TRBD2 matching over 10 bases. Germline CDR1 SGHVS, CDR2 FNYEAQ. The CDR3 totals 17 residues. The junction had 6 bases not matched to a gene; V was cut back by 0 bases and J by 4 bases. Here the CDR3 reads CASSLAPSGGVYNEQFF. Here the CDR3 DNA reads TGTGCCAGCAGCTTAGCCCCAAGCGGGGGGGTTTACAATGAGCAGTTCTTC.

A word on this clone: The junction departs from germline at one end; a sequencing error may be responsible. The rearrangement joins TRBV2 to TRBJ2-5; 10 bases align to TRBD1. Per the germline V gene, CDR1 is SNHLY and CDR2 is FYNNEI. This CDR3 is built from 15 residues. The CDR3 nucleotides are TGTGCCAGCAGGGAAGACAGGGGGCCGATCGAGACCCAGTACTTC. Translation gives CASREDRGPIETQYF.

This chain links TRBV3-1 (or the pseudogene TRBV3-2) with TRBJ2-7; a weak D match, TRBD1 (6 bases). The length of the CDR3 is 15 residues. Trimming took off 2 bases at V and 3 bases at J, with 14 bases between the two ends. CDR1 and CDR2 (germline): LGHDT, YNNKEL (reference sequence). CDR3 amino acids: CASSQWDTTNYEQYF. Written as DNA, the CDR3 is TGTGCCAGCAGCCAATGGGACACGACAAACTACGAGCAGTACTTC.

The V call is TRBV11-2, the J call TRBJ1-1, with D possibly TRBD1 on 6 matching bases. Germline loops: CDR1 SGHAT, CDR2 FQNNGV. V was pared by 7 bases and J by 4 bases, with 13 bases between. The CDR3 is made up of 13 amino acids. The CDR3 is CASNGQGSTEAFF. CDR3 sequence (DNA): TGTGCCAGCAACGGCCAGGGGAGCACTGAAGCTTTCTTT.

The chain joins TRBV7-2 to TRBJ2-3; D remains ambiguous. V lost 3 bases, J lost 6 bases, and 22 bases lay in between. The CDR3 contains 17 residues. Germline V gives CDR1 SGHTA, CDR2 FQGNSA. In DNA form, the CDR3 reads TGTGCCAGCAGCTTCTTGTTACTTCCCGTTTTCATGGATACGCAGTATTTT. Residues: CASSFLLLPVFMDTQYF.

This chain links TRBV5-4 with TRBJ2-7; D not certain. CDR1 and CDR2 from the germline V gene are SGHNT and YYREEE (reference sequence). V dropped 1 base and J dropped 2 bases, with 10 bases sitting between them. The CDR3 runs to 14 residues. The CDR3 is CASSLRSITYEQYF. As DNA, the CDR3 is TGTGCCAGCAGCTTGAGGAGTATAACCTACGAGCAGTACTTC.

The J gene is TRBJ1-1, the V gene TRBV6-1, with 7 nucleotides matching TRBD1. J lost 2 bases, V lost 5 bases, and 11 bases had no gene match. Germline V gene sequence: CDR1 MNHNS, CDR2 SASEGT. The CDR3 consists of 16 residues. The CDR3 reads CASSKGGRGSNTEAFF. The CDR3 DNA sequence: TGTGCCAGCAGTAAAGGGGGCCGTGGGTCAAACACTGAAGCTTTCTTT.

The CDR3 loop reads CASSLDRGTGGLYGYTF. The CDR3 region has the DNA TGTGCCAGCAGCTTAGATCGAGGGACAGGGGGCCTCTATGGCTACACCTTC. The genes are TRBV11-2 and TRBJ1-2; 12 bases agree with TRBD1. The CDR3 runs 17 residues. V lost 0 bases, J lost 4 bases, and 6 bases stayed unmatched. Germline CDR1 and CDR2: SGHAT and FQNNGV.

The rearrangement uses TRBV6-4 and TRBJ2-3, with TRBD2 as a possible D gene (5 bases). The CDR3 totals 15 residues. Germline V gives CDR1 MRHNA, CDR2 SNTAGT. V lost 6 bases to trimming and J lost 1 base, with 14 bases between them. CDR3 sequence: CASSPEASGTDTQYF. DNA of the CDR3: TGTGCCAGCAGCCCGGAGGCGTCGGGCACAGATACGCAGTATTTT.

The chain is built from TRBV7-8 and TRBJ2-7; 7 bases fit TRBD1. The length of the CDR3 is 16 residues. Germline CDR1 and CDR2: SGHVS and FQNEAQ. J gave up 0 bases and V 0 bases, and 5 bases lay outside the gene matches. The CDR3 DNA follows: TGTGCCAGCAGCTTAGCGCTTCCAGGGGGCTCCTACGAGCAGTACTTC. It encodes CASSLALPGGSYEQYF.

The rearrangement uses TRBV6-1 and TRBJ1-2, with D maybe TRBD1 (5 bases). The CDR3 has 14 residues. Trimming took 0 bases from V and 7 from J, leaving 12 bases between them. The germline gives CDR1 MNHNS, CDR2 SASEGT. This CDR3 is CASSEAGTPSGYTF. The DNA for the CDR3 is TGTGCCAGCAGTGAAGCGGGGACTCCCAGTGGCTACACCTTC.

Written as DNA, the CDR3 is TGTGCCACCGGGGGGAATGTAGCTCAGACAGATACGCAGTATTTT. It specifies CATGGNVAQTDTQYF. The V and J genes are TRBV24-1 and TRBJ2-3; perhaps TRBD2 as D (6 bases). V was clipped by 9 bases and J by 3 bases, with 18 bases between them. CDR3 length equals 15 residues. Looked up from germline, CDR1 is KGHDR and CDR2 is SFDVKD.

The CDR3 here is CASSPGRGSYNEQFF. Written as DNA, the CDR3 is TGTGCCAGCAGCCCCGGAAGGGGCTCCTACAATGAGCAGTTCTTC. The chain couples TRBV7-7 to TRBJ2-1, with a possible D match to TRBD1 (5 bases). The CDR3 is made up of 15 amino acids. Germline V gives CDR1 SSHAT, CDR2 FNYEAQ (reference sequence). V lost 5 bases to trimming and J lost 0 bases, with 11 bases between them.

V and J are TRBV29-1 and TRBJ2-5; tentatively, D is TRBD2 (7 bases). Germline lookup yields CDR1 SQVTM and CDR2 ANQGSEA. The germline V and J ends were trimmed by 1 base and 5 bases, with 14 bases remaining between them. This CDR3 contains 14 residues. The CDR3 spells CSVEGGGPTETQYF. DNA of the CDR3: TGCAGCGTTGAAGGGGGGGGGCCGACGGAGACCCAGTACTTC.

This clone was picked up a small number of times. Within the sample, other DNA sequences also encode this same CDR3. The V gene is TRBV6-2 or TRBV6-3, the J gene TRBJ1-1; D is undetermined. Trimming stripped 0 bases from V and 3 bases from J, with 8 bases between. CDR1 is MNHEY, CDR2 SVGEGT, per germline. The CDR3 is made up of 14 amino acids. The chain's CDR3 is CASSYSRGYTEAFF. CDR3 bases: TGTGCCAGCAGTTACTCTCGAGGGTACACTGAAGCTTTCTTT.

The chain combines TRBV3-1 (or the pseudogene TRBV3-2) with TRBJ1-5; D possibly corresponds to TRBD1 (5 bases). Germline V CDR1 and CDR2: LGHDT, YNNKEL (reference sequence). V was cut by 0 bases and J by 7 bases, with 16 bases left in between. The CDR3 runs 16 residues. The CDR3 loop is CASSQDSQGGGQPQHF. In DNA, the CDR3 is TGTGCCAGCAGCCAAGATTCTCAGGGCGGAGGGCAGCCCCAGCATTTT.

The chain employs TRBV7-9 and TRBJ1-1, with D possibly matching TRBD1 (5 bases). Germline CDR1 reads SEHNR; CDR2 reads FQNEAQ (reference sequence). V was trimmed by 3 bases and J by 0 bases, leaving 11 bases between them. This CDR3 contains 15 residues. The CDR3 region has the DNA TGTGCCAGCAGCTTCAGGGAGGGCGTGAACACTGAAGCTTTCTTT. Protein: CASSFREGVNTEAFF.

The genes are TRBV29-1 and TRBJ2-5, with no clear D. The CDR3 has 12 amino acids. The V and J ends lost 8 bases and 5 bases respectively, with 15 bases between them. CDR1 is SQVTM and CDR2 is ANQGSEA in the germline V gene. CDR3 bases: TGCAGCTCCACCCCCCCCGGGGAGACCCAGTACTTC. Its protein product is CSSTPPGETQYF. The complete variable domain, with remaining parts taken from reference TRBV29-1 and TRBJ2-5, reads SAVISQKPSRDICQRGTSLTIQCQVDSQVTMMFWYRQQPGQSLTLIATANQGSEATYESGFVIDKFPISRPNLTFSTLTVSNMSPEDSSIYLCSSTPPGETQYFGPGTRLLVL.

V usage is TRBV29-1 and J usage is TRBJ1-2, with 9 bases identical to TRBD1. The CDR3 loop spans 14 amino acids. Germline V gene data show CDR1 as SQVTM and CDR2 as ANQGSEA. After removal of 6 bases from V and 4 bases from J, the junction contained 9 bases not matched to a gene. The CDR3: CSVQSNRGPYGYTF. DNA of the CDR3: TGCAGCGTCCAGTCGAACAGGGGGCCCTATGGCTACACCTTC.

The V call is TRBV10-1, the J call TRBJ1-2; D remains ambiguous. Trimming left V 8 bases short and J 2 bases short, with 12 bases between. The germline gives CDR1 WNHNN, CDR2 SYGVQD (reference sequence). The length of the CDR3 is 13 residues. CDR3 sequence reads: CASALTGNYGYTF. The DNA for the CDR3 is TGCGCCAGCGCCCTGACGGGGAACTATGGCTACACCTTC.